The 31 T cell receptor beta chains below were found in one sample sequenced in a study of blood T cell repertoires in COVID-19 (dated by TCRdb to 2019 to 2021). The protocol used for the library was the immunoSEQ multiplex PCR assay. TCRdb provides this immuneACCESS table in a form limited to in-frame rearrangements. Some clones are lacking; in checked studies, under half of them reflect an unresolved V gene, and why the rest are absent is not known. The sample has approximately 270,000 clones on record, 65% to 90% of them singletons. Around 1.7% of the sample rests with the top ten. The sample was PBMCs or T cells enriched from blood (not recorded which). The origin of the receptors is a man aged 35-49 years who had recovered from COVID-19.

The V call is TRBV28, the J call TRBJ1-2; 7 positions match TRBD1. The V and J ends lost 5 bases and 8 bases, in that order; junction bases with no gene match: 14. The CDR3 loop spans 15 amino acids. CDR1 is MDHEN and CDR2 is SYDVKM in the germline V gene. The CDR3 spells CASSTPSRQGRGYTF. CDR3 DNA sequence: TGTGCCAGCAGTACCCCCTCCCGACAGGGTAGGGGCTACACCTTC.

The genes are TRBV9 and TRBJ2-5; 13 nucleotides agree with TRBD2. Germline trimming cut 4 bases from V and 2 bases from J; bases unmatched to any gene: 2. The CDR3 spans 15 residues. The germline gives CDR1 SGDLS, CDR2 YYNGEE. CDR3 sequence reads: CASSSGLAGQETQYF. DNA for the CDR3: TGTGCCAGCAGCTCGGGACTAGCGGGACAAGAGACCCAGTACTTC.

This chain uses TRBV14 with TRBJ1-2; 7 bases match TRBD1. V was pared by 1 base and J by 7 bases, with 3 bases of the junction left unmatched. Germline lookup yields CDR1 SGHDN and CDR2 FVKESK. This CDR3 contains 13 residues. CDR3 protein: CASSQGGGRGYTF. CDR3 nucleotide sequence: TGTGCCAGCAGCCAAGGAGGGGGCCGTGGCTACACCTTC.

This clone came up a few times. The V and J genes are TRBV2 and TRBJ1-1; 11 bases line up with TRBD1. This CDR3 is 15 amino acids long. CDR1 is SNHLY and CDR2 is FYNNEI in the germline V gene. V lost 1 base, J lost 6 bases, and 4 bases stayed unmatched. The CDR3 nucleotides are TGTGCCAGCAGTGAAGGCCGGACAGGGGGCTCTGAAGCTTTCTTT. This sequence encodes CASSEGRTGGSEAFF. Full variable domain (remainder filled in from reference TRBV2 and TRBJ1-1): EPEVTQTPSHQVTQMGQEVILRCVPISNHLYFYWYRQILGQKVEFLVSFYNNEISEKSEIFDDQFSVERPDGSNFTLKIRSTKLEDSAMYFCASSEGRTGGSEAFFGQGTRLTVV.

The chain joins TRBV19 to TRBJ1-6; D remains unclear. The CDR3 covers 14 residues. V lost 11 bases and J lost 0, with 11 bases in between. Looked up from germline, CDR1 is LNHDA and CDR2 is SQIVND (reference sequence). For the CDR3, the DNA is TGTGCCGTACCTCGGGGCTCCTATAATTCACCCCTCCACTTT. This translates into CAVPRGSYNSPLHF.

The chain links TRBV7-9 to TRBJ2-7; TRBD1 matches at 7 bases. CDR3 length: 14 residues. The trim removed 4 bases at V and 2 bases at J, leaving 5 bases unmatched. Germline CDR1 SEHNR, CDR2 FQNEAQ (reference sequence). The CDR3 nucleotides are TGTGCCAGCAGCTCGACAGGGTCGACCTACGAGCAGTACTTC. This gives the protein CASSSTGSTYEQYF.

This clone was found many times. The chain combines TRBV7-8 with TRBJ2-7, with 7 bases fitting TRBD1. Germline V gene sequence: CDR1 SGHVS, CDR2 FQNEAQ. Trimming removed 1 base from V and 6 bases from J; junction bases left unmatched: 6. This CDR3 region has 14 residues. The CDR3 loop reads CASSLVRGPGEQYF. The CDR3 DNA reads as TGTGCCAGCAGCTTAGTAAGGGGGCCGGGCGAGCAGTACTTC.

The chain combines TRBV10-2 with TRBJ1-2; TRBD1 matches 9 bases. Germline CDR1 WSHSY, CDR2 SAAADI. Trimming at V came to 7 bases and at J to 6 bases, leaving 6 bases not matched to a gene. CDR3 length: 13 amino acids. The CDR3 loop reads CASNPGQGDGYTF. CDR3 DNA: TGCGCCAGCAACCCGGGACAGGGCGATGGCTACACCTTC.

The gene calls are TRBV7-6 and TRBJ2-7; 7 positions match TRBD2. The CDR3 sequence is 15 residues long. V lost 1 base, J lost 4 bases, and 7 bases stayed unmatched. The germline V gene has CDR1 SGHVS and CDR2 FNYEAQ. CDR3 amino acids: CASSLGLAVPYEQYF. CDR3 DNA sequence: TGTGCCAGCAGCTTAGGACTAGCTGTACCATACGAGCAGTACTTC.

V and J are TRBV30 and TRBJ1-4; D is unclear. This CDR3 spans 15 amino acids. Germline V lookup: CDR1 GTSNPN, CDR2 SVGIG (reference sequence). Trimming removed 8 bases at V and 2 bases at J, with 18 bases between. CDR3 loop: CATGNLGGTNEKLFF. In nucleotides, the CDR3 is TGTGCCACTGGAAATCTCGGAGGGACTAATGAAAAACTGTTTTTT. Filled out from reference TRBV30 and TRBJ1-4, the complete variable domain reads SQTIHQWPATLVQPVGSPLSLECTVEGTSNPNLYWYRQAAGRGLQLLFYSVGIGQISSEVPQNLSASRPQDRQFILSSKKLLLSDSGFYLCATGNLGGTNEKLFFGSGTQLSVL.

The V gene is TRBV5-4, the J gene TRBJ2-1, with D perhaps matching TRBD2 (5 bases). Trimming pared 0 bases from V and 4 bases from J, leaving 11 bases between. The germline gives CDR1 SGHNT, CDR2 YYREEE (reference sequence). This CDR3 region has 15 residues. The CDR3 coding sequence is TGTGCCAGCAGCTTGGATCCGGGAAAATACAATGAGCAGTTCTTC. This sequence encodes CASSLDPGKYNEQFF.

The V and J genes are TRBV12-2 and TRBJ2-1; TRBD1, the table's D call, was not compared with the DNA. TRBV12-2 is reported as a pseudogene. The CDR3 is made up of 17 amino acids. The CDR3 loop reads CASRCRQGRDLINEQFF. In DNA form, the CDR3 reads TGTGCAAGTCGCTGCAGACAGGGGCGAGACCTAATCAATGAGCAGTTCTTC.

The gene calls are TRBV12-3 or TRBV12-4 and TRBJ1-2; D might be TRBD1 (6 bases). Trimming stripped 6 bases from V and 3 bases from J, with 11 bases between. The CDR3 runs 13 residues. CDR3 amino acids: CASRLTGYYGYTF. The CDR3 coding sequence is TGTGCCAGCAGGCTAACAGGGTACTATGGCTACACCTTC.

This chain joins TRBV7-2 and TRBJ2-5; TRBD2 agrees at 9 bases. CDR3 size: 15 residues. The V gene end was trimmed by 5 bases and the J gene end by 4 bases; junction bases not matched to a gene: 8. The germline V gene has CDR1 SGHTA and CDR2 FQGNSA. The CDR3 protein is CASSLRLAGLETQYF. The DNA for the CDR3 is TGTGCCAGCAGCCTGCGCCTAGCGGGATTAGAGACCCAGTACTTC.

The chain links TRBV10-3 to TRBJ2-7; 8 bases are shared with TRBD1. This CDR3 is 14 amino acids long. Germline assignment: CDR1 ENHRY and CDR2 SYGVKD. V lost 2 bases, J lost 0 bases, and 0 bases stayed unmatched. The DNA of the CDR3 is TGTGCCATCAGTGAGGGACAGGGCTCCTACGAGCAGTACTTC. It codes for CAISEGQGSYEQYF.

The CDR3 spells CASSRDISEKLFF. Written as DNA, the CDR3 is TGTGCCAGCAGCCGGGACATAAGTGAAAAACTGTTTTTT. The chain recombines TRBV4-2 with TRBJ1-4; TRBD1 might be the D (6 bases). V was shortened by 4 bases and J by 7 bases, with 10 bases between the two germline ends. The CDR3 runs 13 residues. Germline V CDR1 and CDR2: LGHNA, YNFKEQ.

The V gene is TRBV30, the J gene TRBJ1-4; the D is unclear. The CDR3 contains 13 residues. Trimming removed 0 bases at V and 5 bases at J, with 7 bases between. Germline loops: CDR1 GTSNPN, CDR2 SVGIG (reference sequence). The CDR3, as DNA: TGTGCCTGGAGTGTACGACTAAATGAAAAACTGTTTTTT. It yields the protein CAWSVRLNEKLFF. The whole variable domain, filled in from reference TRBV30 and TRBJ1-4, reads SQTIHQWPATLVQPVGSPLSLECTVEGTSNPNLYWYRQAAGRGLQLLFYSVGIGQISSEVPQNLSASRPQDRQFILSSKKLLLSDSGFYLCAWSVRLNEKLFFGSGTQLSVL.

The rearrangement joins TRBV28 to TRBJ2-7, with a tentative D call TRBD2 (5 bases). V lost 4 bases and J 4 bases, leaving 8 bases between the germline ends. Germline CDR1 MDHEN, CDR2 SYDVKM. The CDR3 totals 12 residues. CDR3 protein: CASSYGEYEQYF. CDR3 bases: TGTGCCAGCAGTTATGGGGAGTACGAGCAGTACTTC.

V usage is TRBV27 and J usage is TRBJ2-5; tentative D call: TRBD1 (6 bases). The germline CDR1 and CDR2 sequences are MNHEY and SMNVEV (reference sequence). The CDR3 covers 17 residues. V dropped 2 bases and J dropped 4 bases, with 20 bases sitting between them. The CDR3 sequence is CASSLISPTGTRETQYF. CDR3 DNA: TGTGCCAGCAGTTTAATAAGCCCGACAGGTACGCGAGAGACCCAGTACTTC.

This clone was counted between two and nine times. The chain couples TRBV2 to TRBJ2-5; 7 bases match TRBD2. CDR1 and CDR2 (germline): SNHLY, FYNNEI. The junction had 2 bases not matched to a gene; V was cut back by 6 bases and J by 4 bases. The CDR3 consists of 12 residues. The CDR3 region is CASRGEGETQYF. CDR3 in DNA: TGTGCCAGCAGAGGGGAGGGAGAGACCCAGTACTTC.

The chain is built from TRBV18 and TRBJ2-4, with 7 bases aligning to TRBD2. J was trimmed by 0 bases and V by 8 bases; bases with no gene match: 4. The CDR3 contains 14 residues. Germline values: CDR1 KGHSH, CDR2 LQKENI. The CDR3, as DNA: TGTGCCAGCGAATTAGCGGGAGCCAAAAACATTCAGTACTTC. This encodes CASELAGAKNIQYF.

The chain has TRBV30 and TRBJ1-2, with D uncertain. V lost 4 bases and J 8 bases, leaving 14 bases between the germline ends. The V gene's germline CDR1 is GTSNPN and CDR2 SVGIG (reference sequence). This CDR3 contains 12 residues. The chain's CDR3 is CAWTHDPRGYTF. The CDR3 DNA reads as TGTGCCTGGACACACGACCCTAGGGGCTACACCTTC.

V and J are TRBV9 and TRBJ2-7, with D maybe TRBD2 (7 bases). CDR1 is SGDLS and CDR2 is YYNGEE in the germline V gene. The V and J ends lost 0 bases and 6 bases respectively, with 13 bases between them. CDR3 length equals 14 residues. CDR3 sequence: CASSVGGGVGEQYF. The DNA of the CDR3 is TGTGCCAGCAGCGTAGGAGGGGGGGTAGGCGAGCAGTACTTC.

The chain combines TRBV12-3 or TRBV12-4 with TRBJ1-2; D unresolved. The CDR3 runs 13 residues. The V gene lost 2 bases and the J gene lost 8 bases, with 12 bases spanning the gap. The CDR3 DNA follows: TGTGCCAGCAGTTTACCACCCGGGGAGGGCTACACCTTC. Protein product: CASSLPPGEGYTF.

The V call is TRBV7-2, the J call TRBJ1-1, with a possible D match to TRBD1 (6 bases). CDR3 length equals 13 residues. Looked up from germline, CDR1 is SGHTA and CDR2 is FQGNSA. V was clipped by 5 bases and J by 3 bases, with 10 bases between them. CDR3 DNA sequence: TGTGCCAGCAGCCCTCGGACAGACACTGAAGCTTTCTTT. As protein: CASSPRTDTEAFF.

The rearrangement links TRBV19 to TRBJ2-3, with 12 bases identical to TRBD2. Germline lookup yields CDR1 LNHDA and CDR2 SQIVND (reference sequence). With V trimmed by 1 base and J by 3 bases, 5 bases remained unmatched. CDR3 length equals 17 residues. This chain's CDR3 is CASSIVPGLAGTDTQYF. CDR3 nucleotide sequence: TGTGCCAGTAGTATAGTCCCCGGACTAGCGGGAACAGATACGCAGTATTTT.

The chain employs TRBV18 and TRBJ1-1, with TRBD1 matching over 8 bases. CDR1 KGHSH and CDR2 LQKENI come from the germline V gene. The CDR3 contains 14 residues. V gave up 5 bases and J gave up 8 bases; unmatched junction bases: 10. The CDR3 DNA follows: TGTGCCAGCTCATACTGGGACAGGCGCCGCGAAGCTTTCTTT. This codes for CASSYWDRRREAFF.

The V gene is TRBV29-1, the J gene TRBJ1-4, with D possibly matching TRBD1 (6 bases). Deletions cut 7 bases from V and 3 bases from J, with 12 bases between. This CDR3 spans 13 amino acids. Looked up from germline, CDR1 is SQVTM and CDR2 is ANQGSEA. The CDR3 sequence: CSAYREPNEKLFF. CDR3 DNA sequence: TGCAGCGCCTACAGGGAACCTAATGAAAAACTGTTTTTT.

V gene TRBV28 combines with J gene TRBJ1-5, with 8 bases matching TRBD1. The CDR3 sequence is 15 residues long. J was trimmed by 2 bases and V by 6 bases; bases with no gene match: 6. Germline V gene sequence: CDR1 MDHEN, CDR2 SYDVKM. Here the CDR3 DNA reads TGTGCCAGCAGCTCGACAGGGGTTGGCAATCAGCCCCAGCATTTT. Its protein is CASSSTGVGNQPQHF.

The gene calls are TRBV5-4 and TRBJ2-1; TRBD1 matches at 8 bases. With V trimmed by 4 bases and J by 3 bases, 6 bases remained unmatched. CDR1 and CDR2 (germline): SGHNT, YYREEE (reference sequence). The CDR3 extends over 15 amino acids. The CDR3 protein is CASSRAGTGYNEQFF. The CDR3, as DNA: TGTGCCAGCAGCAGAGCCGGGACAGGCTACAATGAGCAGTTCTTC. The full variable domain, with the rest looked up from reference TRBV5-4 and TRBJ2-1, is ETGVTQSPTHLIKTRGQQVTLRCSSQSGHNTVSWYQQALGQGPQFIFQYYREEENGRGNFPPRFSGLQFPNYSSELNVNALELDDSALYLCASSRAGTGYNEQFFGPGTRLTVL.

The V and J genes are TRBV3-1 (or the pseudogene TRBV3-2) and TRBJ1-2, with D hard to call. Between the trimmed V and J ends, which lost 0 bases and 0 bases, there was a span of 5 bases. CDR1 is LGHDT and CDR2 is YNNKEL in the germline V gene (reference sequence). The CDR3 is 14 residues long. For the CDR3, the DNA is TGTGCCAGCAGCCAAGATCAGGCTAACTATGGCTACACCTTC. Its protein is CASSQDQANYGYTF.